Below, one TCR beta chain is given with its context. Its antigen remains unknown. Trimming pared 4 bases from V and 3 bases from J, leaving 18 bases between. This CDR3 contains 16 residues. CDR1 and CDR2 from the germline V gene are LNHNV and YYDKDF (reference sequence). The PCR employed 60 Vbeta primers together with 13 Jbeta primers. Sequencing used immunoSEQ multiplex PCR; TCRdb keeps in-frame clones, though not all of them. The clone table shows about 200,000 clones, with the ten largest holding 0.7% to 0.8%. This sample stems from a study of cytomegalovirus exposure and HLA in healthy donors. About the study: Across roughly 400 genotyped donors, 81% landed in the Caucasian-associated ancestry cluster.

General study findings and limits: Relative to the roughly 690-donor mean, N-insertions were reportedly fewer in an Asian-associated ancestry cluster in a later analysis. Earlier results showed most TCR beta V segments being productive about 87% or about 30% of the time.

Sequenced material: PBMCs. This TCR was recovered from a boy under 18 in good health and CMV-seronegative. This rearrangement joins TRBV15 to TRBJ1-1, with D tentatively TRBD1 (5 bases). The CDR3 region has the DNA TGTGCCACCAGCACCCCCAAACTTCCGGGGGACACTGAAGCTTTCTTT. This translates into CATSTPKLPGDTEAFF.